This section outlines one TCR beta chain sequence together with its context. Its antigen is as yet unknown. This CDR3 is 17 amino acids long. J was trimmed by 0 bases and V by 4 bases; bases with no gene match: 8. CDR1 is MGHRA and CDR2 is YSYEKL in the germline V gene. This sample was included in a study of T cells in localized non-small cell lung cancer. Data came from immunoSEQ multiplex PCR; TCRdb stores just in-frame clones and leaves some out. The sample consists of around 25,000 clones, 80% to 95% of them appearing once. Whole-study findings and limits: There was higher T cell clonality in uninvolved adjacent lung than in tumor, and it was highest there.

Material: peripheral blood, obtained before any cancer treatment. The clonotype was recovered from a man between 40 and 75 years old with stage III squamous cell lung carcinoma. The chain couples TRBV4-1 to TRBJ1-4, with 7 bases aligning to TRBD1. CDR3 sequence reads: CASSPRDRAPTNEKLFF. The DNA of the CDR3 is TGCGCCAGCAGCCCACGGGACAGAGCCCCAACTAATGAAAAACTGTTTTTT.